The source of this T cell receptor (beta chain) is a study of shared T cell receptors in the human thymus. TCRdb's table, derived via immunoSEQ multiplex PCR, lists solely in-frame clones and lacks some. The table has under 700,000 clones, around 82% seen once. The CDR3 spans 15 residues. Trimming took 5 bases from V and 2 from J; bases not matched to a gene: 5. Looked up from germline, CDR1 is SGHDT and CDR2 is YYEEEE. These same records also appear under a second study, on human thymus T cells. From that report: Having surgery to correct congenital heart defects, healthy Finnish infants acted as the donors. Resections were taken during corrective heart surgery, and the thymus tissue came from these. V and J genes seemed to be used with bias in thymic and blood repertoires.

The V gene is TRBV5-6, the J gene TRBJ1-2; 11 positions agree with TRBD1. This TCR came from a boy under two years old with a congenital heart defect. The specimen sequenced was thymocytes. The CDR3 loop reads CASSWTGGANYGYTF. The CDR3 DNA sequence: TGTGCCAGCAGTTGGACAGGGGGCGCGAACTATGGCTACACCTTC. The complete variable domain, with remaining parts taken from reference TRBV5-6 and TRBJ1-2, reads DAGVTQSPTHLIKTRGQQVTLRCSPKSGHDTVSWYQQALGQGPQFIFQYYEEEERQRGNFPDRFSGHQFPNYSSELNVNALLLGDSALYLCASSWTGGANYGYTFGSGTRLTVV.